These 30 T cell receptor beta chains originate from one sample sequenced in a study of cytomegalovirus exposure and HLA in healthy donors. Researchers ran the PCR with 60 Vbeta and 13 Jbeta primers. Assay: immunoSEQ multiplex PCR; the TCRdb copy retains only in-frame clones and omits some. Among 84,000 or so clones listed, around 80% were seen once. The sample consisted of PBMCs. These receptors originate from a man aged 25 to 40 in good health and CMV-seronegative.

V is TRBV5-1 and J is TRBJ2-2; 9 positions match TRBD1. This CDR3 region has 15 residues. V dropped 3 bases and J dropped 3; count of bases not matched to a gene: 3. The germline gives CDR1 SGHRS, CDR2 YFSETQ. The CDR3 reads CASSSRTGDTGELFF. The DNA of the CDR3 is TGCGCCAGCAGCTCCCGGACAGGGGACACCGGGGAGCTGTTTTTT. The full variable domain, completed using reference TRBV5-1 and TRBJ2-2, is KAGVTQTPRYLIKTRGQQVTLSCSPISGHRSVSWYQQTPGQGLQFLFEYFSETQRNKGNFPGRFSGRQFSNSRSEMNVSTLELGDSALYLCASSSRTGDTGELFFGEGSRLTVL.

This chain uses TRBV5-4 with TRBJ2-7; D is perhaps TRBD1 (6 bases). CDR3 length: 14 residues. The V gene's germline CDR1 is SGHNT and CDR2 YYREEE (reference sequence). V lost 4 bases to trimming and J lost 2 bases, with 13 bases between them. CDR3: CASSRDISTYEQYF. The CDR3, as DNA: TGTGCCAGCAGCCGGGACATCTCGACCTACGAGCAGTACTTC.

The CDR3 reads CASRVGLAGGDTQYF. In DNA, the CDR3 is TGTGCCAGCAGGGTAGGGCTAGCGGGGGGAGATACGCAGTATTTT. V gene TRBV2 combines with J gene TRBJ2-3; TRBD2 agrees at 11 bases. CDR1 and CDR2 from the germline V gene are SNHLY and FYNNEI. The CDR3 contains 15 residues. The ends lost 6 bases at V and 5 bases at J; junction bases unmatched: 7.

The gene calls are TRBV19 and TRBJ1-2, with a tentative D call TRBD1 (5 bases). V lost 4 bases and J 7 bases, leaving 19 bases between the germline ends. CDR3 size: 15 residues. The germline gives CDR1 LNHDA, CDR2 SQIVND (reference sequence). In nucleotides, the CDR3 is TGTGCCAGTAGTAGGGGCTGGACCGATCATTCTGGCTACACCTTC. Residues: CASSRGWTDHSGYTF.

The table lists this clone with a few counts. The chain has TRBV9 and TRBJ2-2; D gene ambiguous. This CDR3 is 14 amino acids long. V dropped 0 bases and J dropped 3 bases, with 6 bases sitting between them. Germline values: CDR1 SGDLS, CDR2 YYNGEE. CDR3 nucleotide sequence: TGTGCCAGCAGCGTAGACTCCCACACCGGGGAGCTGTTTTTT. Its translation: CASSVDSHTGELFF.

V is TRBV9 and J is TRBJ2-7; the match to TRBD2 covers 7 bases. In germline, CDR1 is SGDLS, CDR2 YYNGEE. The CDR3 runs to 16 residues. The V gene end was trimmed by 0 bases and the J gene end by 0 bases; junction bases not matched to a gene: 6. The CDR3 reads CASSVGPAGSSYEQYF. CDR3 DNA sequence: TGTGCCAGCAGCGTAGGCCCAGCGGGGAGCTCCTACGAGCAGTACTTC.

This sequence joins TRBV2 and TRBJ1-6; no clear D. The CDR3 sequence is 16 residues long. V lost 0 bases and J 2 bases, leaving 8 bases between the germline ends. Germline lookup yields CDR1 SNHLY and CDR2 FYNNEI. The CDR3 DNA is TGTGCCAGCAGTGAAGCCCGCAGGACCTATAATTCACCCCTCCACTTT. Encoded protein: CASSEARRTYNSPLHF.

This clone was detected a few times. The chain recombines TRBV30 with TRBJ1-1; 9 nucleotides align to TRBD1. The germline gives CDR1 GTSNPN, CDR2 SVGIG (reference sequence). The CDR3 consists of 14 residues. Trimming at V came to 8 bases and at J to 4 bases, leaving 11 bases not matched to a gene. CDR3 in amino acids: CARAPGQGGTEAFF. The CDR3 coding sequence is TGTGCCCGGGCTCCGGGACAGGGTGGCACTGAAGCTTTCTTT.

The sample holds one count of this clone. This chain uses TRBV30 with TRBJ2-5; 8 bases agree with TRBD2. Germline V CDR1 and CDR2: GTSNPN, SVGIG (reference sequence). After removal of 4 bases from V and 3 bases from J, the junction contained 10 bases not matched to a gene. This CDR3 region has 15 residues. The CDR3: CAWNIIAGPKETQYF. In nucleotides, the CDR3 is TGTGCCTGGAATATCATAGCGGGGCCAAAAGAGACCCAGTACTTC.

This chain uses TRBV10-3 with TRBJ2-7; possible D gene TRBD2, 6 bases. This CDR3 region has 14 residues. Germline-derived CDR1 and CDR2 are ENHRY and SYGVKD. The V gene lost 7 bases and the J gene lost 2 bases, with 15 bases spanning the gap. CDR3 residues: CAITQGGPTYEQYF. The CDR3 bases are TGTGCCATCACGCAAGGAGGGCCCACCTACGAGCAGTACTTC.

The V and J genes are TRBV30 and TRBJ1-5; D ambiguous. The CDR3 is 13 amino acids. Germline CDR1 reads GTSNPN; CDR2 reads SVGIG (reference sequence). V was cut by 5 bases and J by 7 bases, with 15 bases left in between. CDR3 protein: CAWSPQTGQPQHF. DNA for the CDR3: TGTGCCTGGTCCCCCCAGACTGGGCAGCCCCAGCATTTT. Drawing the rest from reference TRBV30 and TRBJ1-5, the complete variable domain is SQTIHQWPATLVQPVGSPLSLECTVEGTSNPNLYWYRQAAGRGLQLLFYSVGIGQISSEVPQNLSASRPQDRQFILSSKKLLLSDSGFYLCAWSPQTGQPQHFGDGTRLSIL.

The chain is built from TRBV4-3 and TRBJ2-3; TRBD2 agrees at 13 bases. The junction had 2 bases not matched to a gene; V was cut back by 0 bases and J by 2 bases. Germline CDR1 and CDR2: LGHNA and YSLEER. The CDR3 length is 17 residues. Here the CDR3 DNA reads TGCGCCAGCAGCCAAGAGACTAGCGGGGGGCCCACAGATACGCAGTATTTT. Amino acid sequence: CASSQETSGGPTDTQYF.

This chain links TRBV5-1 with TRBJ1-6, with D possibly being TRBD1 (6 bases). Looked up from germline, CDR1 is SGHRS and CDR2 is YFSETQ. The CDR3 length is 15 residues. V was shortened by 2 bases and J by 6 bases, with 12 bases between the two germline ends. CDR3 protein: CASSFQTGPNSPLHF. CDR3 sequence (DNA): TGCGCCAGCAGCTTCCAGACAGGACCTAATTCACCCCTCCACTTT.

There are a few counts of this clone. The chain recombines TRBV18 with TRBJ2-5, with 8 bases fitting TRBD1. From germline, CDR1 is KGHSH and CDR2 LQKENI. V lost 0 bases, J lost 1 base, and 1 base stayed unmatched. The CDR3 consists of 15 residues. In nucleotides, the CDR3 is TGTGCCAGCTCACCACCGGGACAGGCCCAAGAGACCCAGTACTTC. Its protein product is CASSPPGQAQETQYF.

V is TRBV28 and J is TRBJ2-1; TRBD2 agrees at 8 bases. V trimming: 5 bases; J trimming: 7 bases; junction bases outside the gene matches: 7. Germline assignment: CDR1 MDHEN and CDR2 SYDVKM. The CDR3 contains 14 residues. CDR3 protein: CASSARGAANEQFF. Here the CDR3 DNA reads TGTGCCAGCAGTGCGCGGGGGGCGGCTAATGAGCAGTTCTTC.

The chain recombines TRBV2 with TRBJ2-1; D may be TRBD1 (6 bases). The V and J ends lost 3 bases and 13 bases respectively, with 16 bases between them. This CDR3 has 13 amino acids. The germline V gene has CDR1 SNHLY and CDR2 FYNNEI. The CDR3 loop is CASSEQGISEQFF. Here the CDR3 DNA reads TGTGCCAGCAGTGAGCAGGGGATCTCGGAACAGTTCTTC.

In its sample, this clone was seen a few times. The rearrangement uses TRBV28 and TRBJ1-5; no firm D call. There are 14 residues in the CDR3. The ends were cut back, 2 bases at V and 3 bases at J, with 8 bases in the middle. Per the germline V gene, CDR1 is MDHEN and CDR2 is SYDVKM. The CDR3: CASSLMQSNQPQHF. DNA of the CDR3: TGTGCCAGCAGTTTAATGCAGTCCAATCAGCCCCAGCATTTT.

The V and J genes are TRBV6-1 and TRBJ2-7; 7 bases align to TRBD1. V was pared by 5 bases and J by 0 bases, with 4 bases of the junction left unmatched. CDR3 size: 14 residues. Germline V gene data show CDR1 as MNHNS and CDR2 as SASEGT. CDR3 coding DNA: TGTGCCAGCAGTACCCGACAGGGCTCCTACGAGCAGTACTTC. This translates into CASSTRQGSYEQYF.

This clone was observed a handful of times. The CDR3, as DNA: TGTGCCAGCAGTGAAGACGGTGGGGGCATAGATACGCAGTATTTT. It encodes CASSEDGGGIDTQYF. The chain recombines TRBV6-1 with TRBJ2-3; perhaps TRBD1 as D (6 bases). V was trimmed by 1 base and J by 5 bases, leaving 13 bases between them. The V gene's germline CDR1 is MNHNS and CDR2 SASEGT. This CDR3 contains 15 residues.

This chain joins TRBV5-1 and TRBJ1-6, with 7 bases that match TRBD1. V was pared by 0 bases and J by 10 bases, with 7 bases of the junction left unmatched. CDR1 and CDR2 (germline): SGHRS, YFSETQ. The CDR3 sequence is 15 residues long. CDR3 sequence (DNA): TGCGCCAGCAGCTTGGCCCAGGGGGATGGATCACCCCTCCACTTT. This translates into CASSLAQGDGSPLHF. Supplemented by reference TRBV5-1 and TRBJ1-6, the full variable domain reads KAGVTQTPRYLIKTRGQQVTLSCSPISGHRSVSWYQQTPGQGLQFLFEYFSETQRNKGNFPGRFSGRQFSNSRSEMNVSTLELGDSALYLCASSLAQGDGSPLHFGNGTRLTVT.

This chain connects TRBV28 to TRBJ2-2; D is undetermined. This CDR3 spans 13 amino acids. CDR1 is MDHEN and CDR2 is SYDVKM in the germline V gene. V was shortened by 3 bases and J by 5 bases, with 7 bases between the two germline ends. The CDR3 DNA is TGTGCCAGCAGTTTCACAGCTACCGGGGAGCTGTTTTTT. Its translation: CASSFTATGELFF.

The rearrangement uses TRBV5-1 and TRBJ2-5, with D perhaps TRBD2 (7 bases). The V gene lost 6 bases and the J gene lost 5 bases, with 17 bases spanning the gap. The V gene's germline CDR1 is SGHRS and CDR2 YFSETQ. CDR3 length equals 14 residues. CDR3 amino acids: CASNPWGGRETQYF. The CDR3 nucleotides are TGCGCCAGCAACCCCTGGGGGGGCCGGGAGACCCAGTACTTC. The full variable domain, its missing parts supplied by reference TRBV5-1 and TRBJ2-5, is KAGVTQTPRYLIKTRGQQVTLSCSPISGHRSVSWYQQTPGQGLQFLFEYFSETQRNKGNFPGRFSGRQFSNSRSEMNVSTLELGDSALYLCASNPWGGRETQYFGPGTRLLVL.

This chain uses TRBV14 with TRBJ2-5, with D possibly being TRBD1 (6 bases). The V and J ends lost 0 bases and 0 bases respectively, with 23 bases between them. The CDR3 is made up of 20 amino acids. Germline V gene sequence: CDR1 SGHDN, CDR2 FVKESK. Written as DNA, the CDR3 is TGTGCCAGCAGCCAAGACCCCCCGGAAAACAGGGCACAGTACCAAGAGACCCAGTACTTC. Translating gives CASSQDPPENRAQYQETQYF. Full variable domain (rest looked up from reference TRBV14 and TRBJ2-5): EAGVTQFPSHSVIEKGQTVTLRCDPISGHDNLYWYRRVMGKEIKFLLHFVKESKQDESGMPNNRFLAERTGGTYSTLKVQPAELEDSGVYFCASSQDPPENRAQYQETQYFGPGTRLLVL.

This chain joins TRBV10-1 and TRBJ1-5; no firm D call. This CDR3 spans 13 amino acids. In germline, CDR1 is WNHNN, CDR2 SYGVQD (reference sequence). Trimming removed 0 bases from V and 7 bases from J, with 7 bases in between. The CDR3 loop reads CASSESVGQPQHF. The CDR3 bases are TGCGCCAGCAGTGAGTCCGTGGGCCAGCCCCAGCATTTT.

In its sample, this clone was seen a few times. The chain couples TRBV6-1 to TRBJ1-1; TRBD1 agrees at 9 bases. Trimming at V came to 4 bases and at J to 4 bases, leaving 4 bases not matched to a gene. CDR3 length equals 14 residues. In germline, CDR1 is MNHNS, CDR2 SASEGT. CDR3 residues: CASSGTGGVTEAFF. The CDR3, as DNA: TGTGCCAGCAGTGGTACAGGGGGCGTCACTGAAGCTTTCTTT.

The V call is TRBV19, the J call TRBJ1-5; a possible D gene is TRBD1 (5 bases). CDR3 length: 12 amino acids. CDR1 LNHDA and CDR2 SQIVND come from the germline V gene (reference sequence). Between the trimmed V and J ends, which lost 7 bases and 4 bases, there was a span of 8 bases. The CDR3 sequence: CASKDSNQPQHF. The CDR3 DNA reads as TGTGCCAGTAAAGACAGTAATCAGCCCCAGCATTTT.

This clone was found a few times. The chain has TRBV14 and TRBJ1-5, with 11 bases that match TRBD1. Germline V CDR1 and CDR2: SGHDN, FVKESK. Trimming removed 0 bases from V and 1 base from J; junction bases left unmatched: 8. This CDR3 spans 19 amino acids. The CDR3 spells CASSQEDGQGATSNQPQHF. The CDR3 DNA is TGTGCCAGCAGCCAAGAGGACGGACAGGGGGCTACAAGCAATCAGCCCCAGCATTTT. Full variable domain (rest looked up from reference TRBV14 and TRBJ1-5): EAGVTQFPSHSVIEKGQTVTLRCDPISGHDNLYWYRRVMGKEIKFLLHFVKESKQDESGMPNNRFLAERTGGTYSTLKVQPAELEDSGVYFCASSQEDGQGATSNQPQHFGDGTRLSIL.

In DNA, the CDR3 is TGTGCCTGGAGTCCAACCTGGACTAGCGGGGGCCCCGGCGGTGAGCAGTACTTC. It yields the protein CAWSPTWTSGGPGGEQYF. The chain joins TRBV30 to TRBJ2-7; TRBD2 matches 13 bases. CDR1 and CDR2 (germline): GTSNPN, SVGIG (reference sequence). This CDR3 spans 18 amino acids. The V and J ends lost 2 bases and 7 bases, in that order; junction bases with no gene match: 17.

The rearrangement links TRBV7-2 to TRBJ1-2, with 10 bases identical to TRBD1. Trimming removed 2 bases from V and 7 bases from J; junction bases left unmatched: 13. The CDR3 contains 17 residues. Germline V gene data show CDR1 as SGHTA and CDR2 as FQGNSA. DNA for the CDR3: TGTGCCAGCAGCTTATCCGGGGCAGACAGGGGGCAAGCTGGCTACACCTTC. Its translation is CASSLSGADRGQAGYTF. Filled out from reference TRBV7-2 and TRBJ1-2, the complete variable domain reads GAGVSQSPSNKVTEKGKDVELRCDPISGHTALYWYRQSLGQGLEFLIYFQGNSAPDKSGLPSDRFSAERTGGSVSTLTIQRTQQEDSAVYLCASSLSGADRGQAGYTFGSGTRLTVV.

J is TRBJ1-1 and V is TRBV14; D remains unclear. The CDR3 is 14 amino acids. Germline V CDR1 and CDR2: SGHDN, FVKESK. V was pared by 3 bases and J by 1 base, with 9 bases between. The CDR3 sequence: CASSHGGWNTEAFF. The CDR3 DNA reads as TGTGCCAGCAGCCACGGCGGCTGGAACACTGAAGCTTTCTTT.